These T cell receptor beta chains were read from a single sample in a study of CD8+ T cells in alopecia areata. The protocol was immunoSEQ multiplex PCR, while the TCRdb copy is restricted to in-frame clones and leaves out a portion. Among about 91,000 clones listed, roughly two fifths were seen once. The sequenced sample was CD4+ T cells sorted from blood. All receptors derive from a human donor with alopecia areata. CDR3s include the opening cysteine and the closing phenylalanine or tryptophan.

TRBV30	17	CAWSVRSYSSYNSPLHF
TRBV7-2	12	CASSLMGREQYF
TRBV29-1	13	CSVDGRMNTEAFF
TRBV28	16	CASSQTGYTNTGELFF
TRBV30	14	CAWSVLGYGQPQHF
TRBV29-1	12	CSVEGNQETQYF
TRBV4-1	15	CASSQEWTSTDTQYF
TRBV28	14	CASKSLAGLDIQYF
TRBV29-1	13	CSVVLVAGLGGFF
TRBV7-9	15	CASSLGGGTGNTIYF
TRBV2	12	CASSSVEETQYF
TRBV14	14	CASSQARGWDGYTF
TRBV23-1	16	CASSGVSGTRINEQFF
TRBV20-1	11	CSAPTGETQYF
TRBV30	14	CAWSELGTGDEQYF
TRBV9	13	CASSQGTDNGYTF
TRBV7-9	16	CASSLYGRGSYNEQFF
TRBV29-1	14	CSVEPGTGVNGYTF
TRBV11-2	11	CASSLSEKLFF
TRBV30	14	CAWSSQGFNYGYTF
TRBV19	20	CASSSTTWTGVGNVDNEQFF
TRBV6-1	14	CASIRSGWSGELFF
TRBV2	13	CASSESRGDGYTF
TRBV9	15	CASSARTGQEETQYF
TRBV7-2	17	CASSLGQAFATNEKLFF
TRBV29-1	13	CSVGSDGSYEQYF
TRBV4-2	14	CASSLSGRKDTQYF
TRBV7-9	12	CASSTLADTQYF
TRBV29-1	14	CSAVRGISYNEQFF